This is a list of T cell receptor beta chains from one sample in a study of blood T cell repertoires in COVID-19. Sequencing used immunoSEQ multiplex PCR; TCRdb keeps in-frame clones, though not all of them. Of about 250,000 clones detected, 65% to 85% appear once; the ten largest clones hold around 5.4%. The material sequenced was peripheral blood. These TCRs come from an elderly man with acute or convalescent COVID-19. Both conserved end residues are part of each CDR3. D genes are given only for firm matches. The size of a clone is reported for some rows only, either as once, few or many, or as a class for expanded clones.

.,.,TRBV5-1,TRBJ1-6,TGCGCCAGCAGCTTGGGGTCCAAGGGGATCAGGGGTTGGGATTCACCCCTCCACTTT,CASSLGSKGIRGWDSPLHF
TRBD2,.,TRBV7-2,TRBJ2-5,TGTGCCAGCAGCTGGGGACTAGCATGGGCGGGGCCGCAAGAGACCCAGTACTTC,CASSWGLAWAGPQETQYF
.,.,TRBV7-2,TRBJ2-1,TGTGCCAGCAGCTTAACCGGGAGCAGCTACAATGAGCAGTTCTTC,CASSLTGSSYNEQFF
.,.,TRBV5-1,TRBJ1-1,TGCGCCAGCAGCCCCCCGTCGGGGGAGGGCACTGAAGCTTTCTTT,CASSPPSGEGTEAFF
.,.,TRBV7-9,TRBJ2-7,TGTGCCAGCAGCTCATCGGGACTCTCCTACGAGCAGTACTTC,CASSSSGLSYEQYF
.,.,TRBV28,TRBJ1-5,TGTGCCAGCAGCCCCGTCGGGAGGGGCTGGTATCAGCCCCAGCATTTT,CASSPVGRGWYQPQHF
.,.,TRBV28,TRBJ2-7,TGTGCCAGCAGTTTAGCTCCGAGCGAGCAGTACTTC,CASSLAPSEQYF
TRBD1,.,TRBV28,TRBJ2-2,TGTGCCAGCAGTTCAAGCCCGGGACAGGGGAACACCGGGGAGCTGTTTTTT,CASSSSPGQGNTGELFF
TRBD2,.,TRBV27,TRBJ2-5,TGTGCCAGCAGTTTATTCCTGACTAGCGGGGGCCAAGAGACCCAGTACTTC,CASSLFLTSGGQETQYF
.,.,TRBV5-1,TRBJ2-1,TGCGCCAGCAGCTTGGTGGCGGGGAACTCCTACAATGAGCAGTTCTTC,CASSLVAGNSYNEQFF
TRBD2,few,TRBV3-1/TRBV3-2,TRBJ2-1,TGTGCCAGCAGCCAAGATCCTGGCCTAGCGGGAGGTCGTCATGAGCAGTTCTTC,CASSQDPGLAGGRHEQFF
TRBD2,.,TRBV27,TRBJ2-3,TGTGCCAGCAGTACCCTCGGTCTAGCGGCAGGCGCAGATACGCAGTATTTT,CASSTLGLAAGADTQYF
TRBD2,.,TRBV7-2,TRBJ2-1,TGTGCCAGCAGACTAGCGGGAGGGCCATACAATGAGCAGTTCTTC,CASRLAGGPYNEQFF
TRBD2,.,TRBV5-1,TRBJ2-1,TGCGCCAGCAGCACCAGTCTAGCGGGAAACTACAATGAGCAGTTCTTC,CASSTSLAGNYNEQFF
.,.,TRBV4-1,TRBJ2-5,TGCGCCAGCAGCCAAGATTTTCGGGGAGGTTCGGGTTTAGGAGAGACCCAGTACTTC,CASSQDFRGGSGLGETQYF
.,.,TRBV20-1,TRBJ2-1,TGCAGTGCTACGTTCAATGAGCAGTTCTTC,CSATFNEQFF
TRBD2,.,TRBV9,TRBJ2-5,TGTGCCAGCAGCCTCGGGACTAGCGGGGGGGCGGGAGAGACCCAGTACTTC,CASSLGTSGGAGETQYF
.,.,TRBV28,TRBJ1-3,TGTGCCAGCAGTTCCCCGACAAACTCTGGAAACACCATATATTTT,CASSSPTNSGNTIYF
TRBD1,.,TRBV4-1,TRBJ1-1,TGCGCCAGCAGCGACCGGGACAGGGGCCCTGAAGCTTTCTTT,CASSDRDRGPEAFF
TRBD1,.,TRBV18,TRBJ2-7,TGTGCCAGCTCATTTTCGGGACAGGGGTCGTACGAGCAGTACTTC,CASSFSGQGSYEQYF
TRBD1,.,TRBV18,TRBJ1-6,TGTGCCAGCTCACCGGGACAGGGTATTTCACCCCTCCACTTT,CASSPGQGISPLHF
.,.,TRBV28,TRBJ2-7,TGTGCCAGCAGTTACCCCGGGCTAGCAACCTACGAGCAGTACTTC,CASSYPGLATYEQYF
.,once,TRBV7-9,TRBJ2-3,TGTGCCAGCAGCTTATTAGGGGTGGCAGATACGCAGTATTTT,CASSLLGVADTQYF
.,.,TRBV2,TRBJ1-3,TGTGCCAGCAGGGAGGTACAGTTCTCTGGAAACACCATATATTTT,CASREVQFSGNTIYF
.,.,TRBV5-1,TRBJ1-4,TGCGCCAGCAGCTTGGCGGGGGAAAAACTGTTTTTT,CASSLAGEKLFF
TRBD2,.,TRBV5-1,TRBJ2-7,TGCGCCAGCAGCCCCGAGAGCGGGACCCACGAGCAGTACTTC,CASSPESGTHEQYF
TRBD1,.,TRBV6-5,TRBJ1-6,TGTGCCAGCAGTTACTCGGGACAGGATAATTCACCCCTCCACTTT,CASSYSGQDNSPLHF
TRBD2,.,TRBV3-1/TRBV3-2,TRBJ2-7,TGTGCCAGCAGCCAAGGGTTAGCGGGAGTTTACGAGCAGTACTTC,CASSQGLAGVYEQYF
.,.,TRBV19,TRBJ2-3,TGTGCCAGTAGTACGCAGACGGGAAACACAGATACGCAGTATTTT,CASSTQTGNTDTQYF
.,once,TRBV3-1/TRBV3-2,TRBJ1-3,TGTGCCAGCAGCCACGCCCTGCTGGGCGGGAAGGGAAACACCATATATTTT,CASSHALLGGKGNTIYF
TRBD2,.,TRBV27,TRBJ2-2,TGTGCCAGCTCCCGAGTTTTGCGGGGGGGCGGGACCGGGGAGCTGTTTTTT,CASSRVLRGGGTGELFF
.,.,TRBV19,TRBJ2-3,TGTGCCAGTAGTATAGGCCCCACTAGGGCGTTCACAGATACGCAGTATTTT,CASSIGPTRAFTDTQYF
.,once,TRBV7-9,TRBJ1-1,TGTGCCAGCAGACCCGATCCGGGGAACACTGAAGCTTTCTTT,CASRPDPGNTEAFF
TRBD1,.,TRBV7-7,TRBJ2-2,TGTGCCAGCAGGCCGGGACAGGGCAACACCGGGGAGCTGTTTTTT,CASRPGQGNTGELFF
.,.,TRBV10-3,TRBJ1-1,TGTGCCATCGGGGAGGGGGTGAACACTGAAGCTTTCTTT,CAIGEGVNTEAFF
TRBD2,.,TRBV18,TRBJ2-1,TGTGCCAGCTTCTTTTCGGCGGGACTAGCGGCGGATGAGCAGTTCTTC,CASFFSAGLAADEQFF
TRBD1,few,TRBV11-2,TRBJ1-2,TGTGCCAGCAGCTTCCGCGGCAGGGGGGACTATGGCTACACCTTC,CASSFRGRGDYGYTF
TRBD1,few,TRBV10-3,TRBJ1-3,TGTGCCATCAGTGAGTCGGGGACAGTGGGAAACACCATATATTTT,CAISESGTVGNTIYF
.,.,TRBV19,TRBJ1-2,TGTGCCAGTAGTCTGGCAGGGCTTCGGTCTGGCTACACCTTC,CASSLAGLRSGYTF
TRBD1,few,TRBV5-6,TRBJ2-2,TGTGCCAGCAGCCTTCCTACAGGGGATGGGGAGCTGTTTTTT,CASSLPTGDGELFF
TRBD1,.,TRBV9,TRBJ2-7,TGTGCCAGCAGCGTAGGGCAGGGGGTTTTCCCCGAGCAGTACTTC,CASSVGQGVFPEQYF
.,.,TRBV24-1,TRBJ2-1,TGTGCCACCAGTGAGGGAAGGGGGCAGTTCTTC,CATSEGRGQFF
.,.,TRBV18,TRBJ2-7,TGTGCCAGCTCAGGGAGCGCCCACTACGAGCAGTACTTC,CASSGSAHYEQYF